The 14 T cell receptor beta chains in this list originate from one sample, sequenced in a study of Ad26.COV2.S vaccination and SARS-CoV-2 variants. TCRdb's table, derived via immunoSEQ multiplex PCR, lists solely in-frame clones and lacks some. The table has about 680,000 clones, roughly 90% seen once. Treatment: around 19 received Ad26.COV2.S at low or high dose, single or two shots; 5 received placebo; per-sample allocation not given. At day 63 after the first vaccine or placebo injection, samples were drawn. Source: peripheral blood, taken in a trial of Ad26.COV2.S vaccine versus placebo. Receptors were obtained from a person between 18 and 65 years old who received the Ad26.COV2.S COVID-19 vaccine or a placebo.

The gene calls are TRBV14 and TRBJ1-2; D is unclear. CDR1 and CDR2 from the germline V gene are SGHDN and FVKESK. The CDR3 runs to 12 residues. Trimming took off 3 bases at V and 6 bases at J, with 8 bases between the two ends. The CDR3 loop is CASSQGYNGYTF. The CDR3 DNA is TGTGCCAGCAGCCAGGGCTATAATGGCTACACCTTC.

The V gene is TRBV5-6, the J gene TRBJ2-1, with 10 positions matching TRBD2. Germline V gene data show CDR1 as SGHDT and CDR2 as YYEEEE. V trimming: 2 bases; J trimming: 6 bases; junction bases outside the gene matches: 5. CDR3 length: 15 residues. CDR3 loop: CASSFPSGRGNEQFF. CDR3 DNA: TGTGCCAGCAGCTTCCCTAGCGGGAGAGGCAATGAGCAGTTCTTC.

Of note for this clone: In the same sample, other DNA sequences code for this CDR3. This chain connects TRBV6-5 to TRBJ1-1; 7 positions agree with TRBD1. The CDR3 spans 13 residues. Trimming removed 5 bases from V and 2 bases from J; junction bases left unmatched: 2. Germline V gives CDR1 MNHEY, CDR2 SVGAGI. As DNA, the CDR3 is TGTGCCAGCAGTCGGGACAGAAACACTGAAGCTTTCTTT. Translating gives CASSRDRNTEAFF.

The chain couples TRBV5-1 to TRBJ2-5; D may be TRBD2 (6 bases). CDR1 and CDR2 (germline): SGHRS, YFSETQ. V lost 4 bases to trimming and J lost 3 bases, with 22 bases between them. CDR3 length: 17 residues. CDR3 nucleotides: TGCGCCAGCAGCAACGGGCCACCTCGGGGGTTAAAAGAGACCCAGTACTTC. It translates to CASSNGPPRGLKETQYF.

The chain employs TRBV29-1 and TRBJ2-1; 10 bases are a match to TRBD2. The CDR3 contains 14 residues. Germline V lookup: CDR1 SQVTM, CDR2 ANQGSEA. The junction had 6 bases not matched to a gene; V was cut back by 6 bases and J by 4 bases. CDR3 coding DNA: TGCAGCGTCGGGGGACTAGCGTTTTACAATGAGCAGTTCTTC. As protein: CSVGGLAFYNEQFF.

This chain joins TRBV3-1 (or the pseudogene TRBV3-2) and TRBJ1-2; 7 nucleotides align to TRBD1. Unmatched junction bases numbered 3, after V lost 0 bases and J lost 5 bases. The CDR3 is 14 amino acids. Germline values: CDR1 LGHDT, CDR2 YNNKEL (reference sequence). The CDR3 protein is CASSQDRGRYGYTF. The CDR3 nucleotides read TGTGCCAGCAGCCAAGACAGGGGGAGGTATGGCTACACCTTC.

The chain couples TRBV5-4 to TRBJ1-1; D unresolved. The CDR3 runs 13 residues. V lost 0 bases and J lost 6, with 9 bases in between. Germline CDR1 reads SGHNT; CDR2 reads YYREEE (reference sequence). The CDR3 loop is CASSLVSGPEAFF. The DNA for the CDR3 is TGTGCCAGCAGCTTGGTTTCCGGGCCTGAAGCTTTCTTT.

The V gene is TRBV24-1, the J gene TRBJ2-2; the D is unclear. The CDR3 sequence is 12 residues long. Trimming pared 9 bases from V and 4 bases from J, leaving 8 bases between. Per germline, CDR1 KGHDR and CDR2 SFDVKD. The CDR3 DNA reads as TGTGCCACCTCGAATCCCACCGGGGAGCTGTTTTTT. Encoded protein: CATSNPTGELFF.

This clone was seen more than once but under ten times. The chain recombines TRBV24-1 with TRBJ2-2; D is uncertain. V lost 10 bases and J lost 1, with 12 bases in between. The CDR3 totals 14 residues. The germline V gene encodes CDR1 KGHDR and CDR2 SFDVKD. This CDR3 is CATGASGNTGELFF. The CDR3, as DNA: TGTGCCACTGGTGCCAGTGGGAACACCGGGGAGCTGTTTTTT.

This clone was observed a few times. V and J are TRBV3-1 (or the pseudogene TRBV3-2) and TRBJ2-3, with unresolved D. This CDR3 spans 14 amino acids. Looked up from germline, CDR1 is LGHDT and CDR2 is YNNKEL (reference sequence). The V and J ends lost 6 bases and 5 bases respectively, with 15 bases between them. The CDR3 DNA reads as TGTGCCAGCAGAAGCCAAGGCGGACGAGATACGCAGTATTTT. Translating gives CASRSQGGRDTQYF.

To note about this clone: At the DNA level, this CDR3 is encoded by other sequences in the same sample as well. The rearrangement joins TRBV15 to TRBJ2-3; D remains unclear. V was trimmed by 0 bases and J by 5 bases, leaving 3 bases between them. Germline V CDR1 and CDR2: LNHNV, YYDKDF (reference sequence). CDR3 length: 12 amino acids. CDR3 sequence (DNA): TGTGCCACCAGCAGAGATAGAGATACGCAGTATTTT. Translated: CATSRDRDTQYF.

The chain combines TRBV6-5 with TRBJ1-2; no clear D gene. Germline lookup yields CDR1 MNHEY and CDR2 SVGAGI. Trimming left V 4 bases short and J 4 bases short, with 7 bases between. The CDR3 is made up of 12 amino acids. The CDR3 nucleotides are TGTGCCAGCAGTTCGGGATCCTATGGCTACACCTTC. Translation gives CASSSGSYGYTF.

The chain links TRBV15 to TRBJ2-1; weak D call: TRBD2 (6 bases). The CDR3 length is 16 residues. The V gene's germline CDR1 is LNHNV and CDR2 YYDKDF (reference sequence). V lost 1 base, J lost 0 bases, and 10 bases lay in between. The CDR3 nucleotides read TGTGCCACCAGCAGAGTCGGCGGGATCTCCTACAATGAGCAGTTCTTC. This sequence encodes CATSRVGGISYNEQFF.

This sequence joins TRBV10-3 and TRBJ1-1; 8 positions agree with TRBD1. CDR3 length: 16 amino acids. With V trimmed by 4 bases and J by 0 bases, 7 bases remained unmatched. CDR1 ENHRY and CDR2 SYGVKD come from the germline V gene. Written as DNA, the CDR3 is TGTGCCATCAGTGGGTCACCAGGGGGCATGAACACTGAAGCTTTCTTT. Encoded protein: CAISGSPGGMNTEAFF.